These T cell receptor beta chains were read from a single sample in a study of early T cells in non-severe SARS-CoV-2 infection. From the 5' RACE reads, TCRdb called clonotypes with MiXCR, one entry per CDR3 protein. The sample carries approximately 67,000 distinct CDR3 sequences, 9.1% recorded once. Sequencing was performed on whole blood. The receptor set was obtained from an adult who was a healthcare worker with PCR-confirmed SARS-CoV-2 infection or an uninfected control (not recorded which). Each CDR3 is given with its conserved first and last residue. A D gene is named only where the DNA matches it firmly. Expanded clones are given a class, and other clones once, few, many or no size at all.

D gene,clone size,V gene,J gene,CDR3 DNA,CDR3 protein
TRBD1,many,TRBV29-1,TRBJ2-3,TGCAGCGTTGAAAGGTACAGGGGAAAAGATACGCAGTATTTT,CSVERYRGKDTQYF
.,.,TRBV7-2,TRBJ2-7,TGTGCCAGCAGCTCGATGGGACTTCACTACGAGCAGTACTTC,CASSSMGLHYEQYF
TRBD1,few,TRBV7-2,TRBJ2-7,TGTGCCAGCAGCCCGACAGGGGACGAGCAGTACTTC,CASSPTGDEQYF
.,many,TRBV7-9,TRBJ2-1,TGTGCCAGCAGCTCCTCTTTCCATGAGCAGTTCTTC,CASSSSFHEQFF
.,.,TRBV7-9,TRBJ2-7,TGTGCCAGCAGCCCCAGGGGGGTCCCCTACGAGCAGTACTTC,CASSPRGVPYEQYF
TRBD1,.,TRBV20-1,TRBJ2-3,TGCAGTGCCGGGACAGGCCCCACAGATACGCAGTATTTT,CSAGTGPTDTQYF
TRBD2,many,TRBV7-2,TRBJ2-1,TGTGCCAGCAGCTTACAGCGGGAAATTCGTCGGGAGCAGTTCTTC,CASSLQREIRREQFF
TRBD1,.,TRBV5-4,TRBJ1-3,TGTGCCAGCAGCTGGGGGACAGGGCACTCTGGAAACACCATATATTTT,CASSWGTGHSGNTIYF
TRBD2,many,TRBV10-3,TRBJ2-1,TGTGCCATCAGTGAAGGGAGGCTAGCGGGAGGGCCAGGGCACAATGAGCAGTTCTTC,CAISEGRLAGGPGHNEQFF
.,.,TRBV28,TRBJ2-7,TGTGCCAGCAGGGAATCGGGGGGCCACTTGGAGCAGTACTTC,CASRESGGHLEQYF
.,few,TRBV28,TRBJ2-5,TGTGCCAGCAGTTTCATGGGGGACACCCAAGAGACCCAGTACTTC,CASSFMGDTQETQYF
.,.,TRBV3-1,TRBJ2-5,TGTGCCAGCAGCCAGAATATCGGTGAGACCCAGTACTTC,CASSQNIGETQYF
TRBD2,few,TRBV7-6,TRBJ2-3,TGTGCCAGCAGCTTAAAGAGCGGGAGGCCCGGTAGCACAGATACGCAGTATTTT,CASSLKSGRPGSTDTQYF
TRBD2,few,TRBV3-1,TRBJ2-1,TGTGCCAGCAGCCAGGGACTAGCGGGAGGGAATGAGCAGTTCTTC,CASSQGLAGGNEQFF
TRBD1,many,TRBV6-2/TRBV6-3,TRBJ2-2,TGTGCCGGTACGGGACAGGGCGACACCGGGGAGCTGTTTTTT,CAGTGQGDTGELFF
TRBD1,many,TRBV6-4,TRBJ2-2,TGTGCCAGCAAAGAAGGACAGGGGAGTTTTGGGGAGCTGTTTTTT,CASKEGQGSFGELFF
TRBD1,many,TRBV7-6,TRBJ2-3,TGTGCCAGCAGCTTAGACAGGGGGTACGGTACGCAGTATTTT,CASSLDRGYGTQYF
.,many,TRBV29-1,TRBJ2-2,TGCAGCGTTAATGAAGGGGGAACCGGGGAGCTGTTTTTT,CSVNEGGTGELFF
TRBD1,.,TRBV5-4,TRBJ1-4,TGTGCCAGCAGAAATACAGGGGATGGTAATGAAAAACTGTTTTTT,CASRNTGDGNEKLFF
.,many,TRBV2,TRBJ2-1,TGTGCCAGCAGTGAAATACAACAGGGCGGGAATGAGCAGTTCTTC,CASSEIQQGGNEQFF
.,medium-sized,TRBV7-2,TRBJ2-7,TGTGCCAGCAGCCCCGCCTACGAGCAGTACTTC,CASSPAYEQYF
.,few,TRBV11-2,TRBJ2-7,TGTGCCAGCAGCTTAAAGGGGGGTGAGCAGTACTTC,CASSLKGGEQYF
.,.,TRBV18,TRBJ2-4,TGTGCCAGCTCACCCGGGGACAAAAACATTCAGTACTTC,CASSPGDKNIQYF
TRBD2,few,TRBV9,TRBJ2-3,TGTGCCAGCAGCGTAGTGGGGGCGGTAGCGGGATCCTCGCAGTATTTT,CASSVVGAVAGSSQYF
TRBD1,.,TRBV28,TRBJ2-3,TGTGCCAGCAGTTTCCTTCGGGACAGGTATTTT,CASSFLRDRYF
.,few,TRBV20-1,TRBJ2-1,TGCAGTGCTAGAGTTGTAACGACCCGCTCCTACAATGAGCAGTTCTTC,CSARVVTTRSYNEQFF
.,.,TRBV4-3,TRBJ1-3,TGCGCCAGCAGCCAAGATCCCCCCGGCTCTGGAAACACCATATATTTT,CASSQDPPGSGNTIYF
TRBD2,many,TRBV4-2,TRBJ2-2,TGTGCCAGCAGCCAGAGGGTCGGCGGGAGTTTAGGGGAGCTGTTTTTT,CASSQRVGGSLGELFF
.,many,TRBV20-1,TRBJ2-5,TGCAGTGCTAGAGCGGACAGCAAAGAGACCCAGTACTTC,CSARADSKETQYF
TRBD2,few,TRBV9,TRBJ2-7,TGTGCCAGCAGAACCGGGACTAGCGGGAGCTCCTACGAGCAGTACTTC,CASRTGTSGSSYEQYF
.,few,TRBV2,TRBJ2-1,TGTGCCAGCATATTTCTAGAGGTCAGCAATGAGCAGTTCTTC,CASIFLEVSNEQFF
.,few,TRBV29-1,TRBJ2-7,TGCAGCGTGACCTTGGGGGCAGGATCCTACGAGCAGTACTTC,CSVTLGAGSYEQYF
TRBD2,.,TRBV27,TRBJ2-2,TGTGCCAGCAGTTTATGGGCTAGCGGGAGGGCCTACTTAAACACCGGGGAGCTGTTTTTT,CASSLWASGRAYLNTGELFF